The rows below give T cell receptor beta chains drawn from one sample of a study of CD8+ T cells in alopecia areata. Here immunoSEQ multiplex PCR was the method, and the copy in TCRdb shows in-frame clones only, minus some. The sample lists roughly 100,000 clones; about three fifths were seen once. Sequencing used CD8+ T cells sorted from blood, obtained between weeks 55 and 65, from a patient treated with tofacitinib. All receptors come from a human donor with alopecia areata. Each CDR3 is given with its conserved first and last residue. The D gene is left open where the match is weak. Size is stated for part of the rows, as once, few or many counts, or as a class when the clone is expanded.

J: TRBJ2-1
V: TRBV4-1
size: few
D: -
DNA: TGCGCCAGCAGCCAAGCTGGGTACAATGAGCAGTTCTTC
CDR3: CASSQAGYNEQFF

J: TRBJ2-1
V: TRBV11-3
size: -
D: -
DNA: TGTGCCAGCAGCTCCGAACGGGGGGCCTGGGGGAATGAGCAGTTCTTC
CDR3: CASSSERGAWGNEQFF

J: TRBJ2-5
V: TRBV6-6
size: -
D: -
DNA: TGTGCCAGCACTGACAGCCGCGGTGGAGAGACCCAGTACTTC
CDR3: CASTDSRGGETQYF

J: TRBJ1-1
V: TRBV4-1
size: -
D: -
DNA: TGCGCCAGCAGCCCCACTCCCGTGAGTTTACTGGACACTGAAGCTTTCTTT
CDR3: CASSPTPVSLLDTEAFF

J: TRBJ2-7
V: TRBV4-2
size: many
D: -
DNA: TGTGCCAGCAGCCAAGTCCTGGTCGCGGGGCCGGGGTACGAGCAGTACTTC
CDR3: CASSQVLVAGPGYEQYF

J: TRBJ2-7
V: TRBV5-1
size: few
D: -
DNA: TGCGCCAGCAGCTTGATGGGCCCCACCTACGAGCAGTACTTC
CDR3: CASSLMGPTYEQYF

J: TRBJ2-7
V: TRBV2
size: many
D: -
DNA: TGTGCCAGCAGCTTAGCCCGGACAGGACTAAACTACGAGCAGTACTTC
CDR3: CASSLARTGLNYEQYF

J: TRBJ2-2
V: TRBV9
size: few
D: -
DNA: TGTGCCAGCAGCTTGGAGTCTCTGGGGACTTACACCGGGGAGCTGTTTTTT
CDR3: CASSLESLGTYTGELFF

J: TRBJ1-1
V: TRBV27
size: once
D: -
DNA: TGTGCCAGCACCTTGGGAGGGCCCAACACTGAAGCTTTCTTT
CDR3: CASTLGGPNTEAFF

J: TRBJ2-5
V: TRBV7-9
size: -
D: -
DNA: TGTGCCAGCAGCCACTCCCTTACAGCGGGCCAGTACTTC
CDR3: CASSHSLTAGQYF

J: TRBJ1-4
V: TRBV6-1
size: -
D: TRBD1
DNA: TGTGCCAGCAGTGAAGGACAGGGGTCTGAAAAACTGTTTTTT
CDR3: CASSEGQGSEKLFF

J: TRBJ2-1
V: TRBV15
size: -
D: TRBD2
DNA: TGTGCCACCAGCAAAGGAAGGGGAGGGAACAATGAGCAGTTCTTC
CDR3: CATSKGRGGNNEQFF

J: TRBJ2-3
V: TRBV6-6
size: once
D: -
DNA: TGTGCCAGCAGTTCCCGCGATCTCGAACCGGATACGCAGTATTTT
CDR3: CASSSRDLEPDTQYF

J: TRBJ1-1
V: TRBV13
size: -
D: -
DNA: TGTGCCAGCAGCTTCATTTCTGGGTCGAACACTGAAGCTTTCTTT
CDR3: CASSFISGSNTEAFF

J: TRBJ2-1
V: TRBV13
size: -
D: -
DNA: TGTGCCAGCAGCTTAGCTTTGGAGAATGAGCAGTTCTTC
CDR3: CASSLALENEQFF

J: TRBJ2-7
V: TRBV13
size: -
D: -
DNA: TGTGCCAGCAGCCGGGGGGCCAACGAGCAGTACTTC
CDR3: CASSRGANEQYF

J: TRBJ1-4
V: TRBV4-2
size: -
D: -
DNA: TGTGCCAGCAGCCAAGACCCCCCTACAGGGTGGGGTAATGAAAAACTGTTTTTT
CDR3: CASSQDPPTGWGNEKLFF

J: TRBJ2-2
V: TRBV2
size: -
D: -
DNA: TGTGCCAGCAGTGTCGGGGGCCTTAACACCGGGGAGCTGTTTTTT
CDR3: CASSVGGLNTGELFF

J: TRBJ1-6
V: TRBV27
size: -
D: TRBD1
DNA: TGTGCCAGCAAGGGACAGGCTGATTCACCCCTCCACTTT
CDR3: CASKGQADSPLHF

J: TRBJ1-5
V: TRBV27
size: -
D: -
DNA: TGTGCCAGCAGTCCGGGGACGTATAATCAGCCCCAGCATTTT
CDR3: CASSPGTYNQPQHF

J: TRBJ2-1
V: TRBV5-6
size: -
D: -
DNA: TGTGCCAGCAGCTTGGGAACCGCCAATGAGCAGTTCTTC
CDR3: CASSLGTANEQFF

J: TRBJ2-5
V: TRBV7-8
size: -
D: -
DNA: TGTGCCAGCAGCTTTGGCTCCCGGCAAGAGACCCAGTACTTC
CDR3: CASSFGSRQETQYF

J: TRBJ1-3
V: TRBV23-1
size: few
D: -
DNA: TGCGCCAGCAGTCAATCGATAGTGGCGTTTGGAAACACCATATATTTT
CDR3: CASSQSIVAFGNTIYF

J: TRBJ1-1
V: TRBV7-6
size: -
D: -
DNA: TGTGCCAGCAGCACCTACAGGGAAGGTTTCACTGAAGCTTTCTTT
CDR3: CASSTYREGFTEAFF

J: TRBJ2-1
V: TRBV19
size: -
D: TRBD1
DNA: TGTGCCAGTACTGCGGACAGGGGAATCAATGAGCAGTTCTTC
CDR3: CASTADRGINEQFF

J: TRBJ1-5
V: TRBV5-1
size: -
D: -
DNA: TGCGCCAGCAGCTGGGACGGCAGAAGCAATCAGCCCCAGCATTTT
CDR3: CASSWDGRSNQPQHF

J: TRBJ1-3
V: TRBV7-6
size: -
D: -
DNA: TGTGCCAGCAGCTTAGGTTACGGGGGCGCAGGAAACACCATATATTTT
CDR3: CASSLGYGGAGNTIYF

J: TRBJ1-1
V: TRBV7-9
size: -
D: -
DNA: TGTGCCAGCAGCCCCCGGGGGCCGGCTGAAGCTTTCTTT
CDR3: CASSPRGPAEAFF

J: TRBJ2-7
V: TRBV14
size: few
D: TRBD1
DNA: TGTGCCAGCAGCACCCGGGACAGGGGTGCCGAGCAGTACTTC
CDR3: CASSTRDRGAEQYF

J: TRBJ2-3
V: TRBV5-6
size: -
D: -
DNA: TGTGCCAGCAGCTTGGGGGGATACACAGATACGCAGTATTTT
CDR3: CASSLGGYTDTQYF

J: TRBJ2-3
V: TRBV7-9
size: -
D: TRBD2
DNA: TGTGCCAGCCTCGGGGGGACGAGCACAGATACGCAGTATTTT
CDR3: CASLGGTSTDTQYF

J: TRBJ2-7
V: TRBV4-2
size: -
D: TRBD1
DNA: TGTGCCAGCAGCCCTGGGACAGTTTACGAGCAGTACTTC
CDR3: CASSPGTVYEQYF

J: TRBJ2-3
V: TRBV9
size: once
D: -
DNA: TGTGCCAGCAGCGGGACCACAGACACAGATACGCAGTATTTT
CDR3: CASSGTTDTDTQYF

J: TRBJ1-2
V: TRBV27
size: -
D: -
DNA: TGTGCCAGCAGTTTGGTGGGGGAAGGCGGTAACTATGGCTACACCTTC
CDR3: CASSLVGEGGNYGYTF

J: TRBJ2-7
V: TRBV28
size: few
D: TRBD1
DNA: TGTGCCAGCAGAACTAACAGGGGGCTTACTCCCTACGAGCAGTACTTC
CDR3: CASRTNRGLTPYEQYF

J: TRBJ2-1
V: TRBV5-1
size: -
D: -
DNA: TGCGCCAGCAGGCTTTCGAATGAGCAGTTCTTC
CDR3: CASRLSNEQFF

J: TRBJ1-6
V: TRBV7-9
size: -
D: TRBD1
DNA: TGTGCCAGCAGCCACGGACAGGGTGGTTCACCCCTCCACTTT
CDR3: CASSHGQGGSPLHF

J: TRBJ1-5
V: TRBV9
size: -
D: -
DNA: TGTGCCAGCAGCGTAGCTAAGAAGAATCAGCCCCAGCATTTT
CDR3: CASSVAKKNQPQHF

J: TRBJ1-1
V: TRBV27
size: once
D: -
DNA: TGTGCCAGCAGTAACGCCCGGAGGGCTTTCTTT
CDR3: CASSNARRAFF

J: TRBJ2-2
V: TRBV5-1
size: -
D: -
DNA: TGCGCCAGCAGCTTCTATCGACAGACGAACACCGGGGAGCTGTTTTTT
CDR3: CASSFYRQTNTGELFF

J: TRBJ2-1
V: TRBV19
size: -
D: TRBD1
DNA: TGTGCCAGTAGTACCTGGACAGGTAGTTCCTACAATGAGCAGTTCTTC
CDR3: CASSTWTGSSYNEQFF

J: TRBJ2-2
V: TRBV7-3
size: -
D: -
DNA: TGTGCCAGCTCTAAGAATAGCGGGGAGCTGTTTTTT
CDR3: CASSKNSGELFF

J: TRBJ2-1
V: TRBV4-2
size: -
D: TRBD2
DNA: TGTGCCAGCAGCCAAGAGGCTAGCGGGGTCTACAATGAGCAGTTCTTC
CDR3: CASSQEASGVYNEQFF

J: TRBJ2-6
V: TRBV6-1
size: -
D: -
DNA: TGTGCCAGCAGTGAGGGCGTTGCTGGGGCCAACGTCCTGACTTTC
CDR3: CASSEGVAGANVLTF

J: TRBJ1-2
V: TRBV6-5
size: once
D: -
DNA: TGTGCCAGCAGTCCCGGGGGTGGGTATGGCTACACCTTC
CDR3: CASSPGGGYGYTF

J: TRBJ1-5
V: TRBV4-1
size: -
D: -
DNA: TGCGCCAGCAGCCAAGTTACAGGGCTAAGGGAGCCCCAGCATTTT
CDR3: CASSQVTGLREPQHF

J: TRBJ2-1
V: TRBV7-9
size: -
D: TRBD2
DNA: TGTGCCAGCAGCCCGAGGACTAGCGGGGCTTACTCCTACAATGAGCAGTTCTTC
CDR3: CASSPRTSGAYSYNEQFF

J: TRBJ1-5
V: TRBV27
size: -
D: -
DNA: TGTGCCAGCAGTCGGGGACTGGGAGGCCCTCATCAGCCCCAGCATTTT
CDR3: CASSRGLGGPHQPQHF

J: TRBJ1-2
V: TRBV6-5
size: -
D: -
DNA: TGTGCCAGCAGTTACTCGACGGTCGGACAGAACGGCTACACCTTC
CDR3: CASSYSTVGQNGYTF

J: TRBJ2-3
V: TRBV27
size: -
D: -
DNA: TGTGCCAGCAGTTTAGTAGGGACGCAGTATTTT
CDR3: CASSLVGTQYF

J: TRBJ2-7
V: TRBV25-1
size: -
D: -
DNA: TGTGCCAGCAGCAATAGCGGCTTAAGCTCCTACGAGCAGTACTTC
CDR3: CASSNSGLSSYEQYF

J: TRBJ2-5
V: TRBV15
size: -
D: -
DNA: TGTGCCACCAGCAGAGCTAGGGGCAAAGAGACCCAGTACTTC
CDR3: CATSRARGKETQYF

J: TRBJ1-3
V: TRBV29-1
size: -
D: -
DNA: TGCAGCGTTGAAGATCAGGACTCTGGAAACACCATATATTTT
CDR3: CSVEDQDSGNTIYF